This T cell receptor beta chain is from a study of beta chain features in type 1 diabetes. Notes on the study in general: Within patients, naive, central memory and Treg TCRB repertoires seemed more similar than within healthy donors. Patients with type 1 diabetes showed fewer VDJ junction insertions and more deletions. All four CD4+ subsets of Type 1 diabetes patients contained TCRB CDR3s that were moderately but significantly shorter.

This clone was observed a single time. Its specificity is unknown. Populations isolated by sorting all had purity greater than 95%. Expressed TCRB transcripts were sequenced after all isolated RNA was converted to cDNA. Sequencing used immunoSEQ multiplex PCR; TCRdb keeps in-frame clones, though not all of them. The table includes 600,000 to 700,000 clones, around an eighth detected once. CDR3 length: 14 amino acids. The germline CDR1 and CDR2 sequences are SGHRS and YFSETQ. J lost 10 bases, V lost 4 bases, and 8 bases had no gene match. This chain joins TRBV5-1 and TRBJ1-6; TRBD1 aligns across 7 bases. This sequence originates from a man between 18 and 35 years old with type 1 diabetes. The sequencing sample was made of naive CD4+ T cells from blood. In nucleotides, the CDR3 is TGCGCCAGCAGCCAAGACAGGGAATACTCACCCCTCCACTTT. Translation gives CASSQDREYSPLHF.